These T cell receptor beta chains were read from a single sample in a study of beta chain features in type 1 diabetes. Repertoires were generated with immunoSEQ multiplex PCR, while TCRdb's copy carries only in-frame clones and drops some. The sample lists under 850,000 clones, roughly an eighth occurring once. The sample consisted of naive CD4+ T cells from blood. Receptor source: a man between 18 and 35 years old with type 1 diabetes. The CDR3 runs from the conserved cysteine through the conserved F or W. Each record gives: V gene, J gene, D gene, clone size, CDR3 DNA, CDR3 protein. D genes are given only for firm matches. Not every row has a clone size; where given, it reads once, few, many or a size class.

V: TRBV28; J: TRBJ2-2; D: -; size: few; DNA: TGTGCCAGCAGAGGACAGCACACCGGGGAGCTGTTTTTT; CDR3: CASRGQHTGELFF
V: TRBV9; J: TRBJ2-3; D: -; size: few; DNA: TGTGCCAGCAGCGTAGGGACTCCCCCAGATACGCAGTATTTT; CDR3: CASSVGTPPDTQYF
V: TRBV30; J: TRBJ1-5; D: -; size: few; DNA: TGTGCCTGGAGTAGACAGGTTTATAGCAATCAGCCCCAGCATTTT; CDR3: CAWSRQVYSNQPQHF
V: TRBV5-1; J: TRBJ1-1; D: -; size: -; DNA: TGCGCCAGCAGCTTGGCCGCCGACAGCCAGAACACTGAAGCTTTCTTT; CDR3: CASSLAADSQNTEAFF
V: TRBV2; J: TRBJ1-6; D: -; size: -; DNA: TGTGCCAGTTCGGTGAATTCGTATTCACCCCTCCACTTT; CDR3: CASSVNSYSPLHF
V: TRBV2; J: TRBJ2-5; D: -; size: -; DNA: TGTGCCAGCAGTGACCAGTGGGAGACCCAGTACTTC; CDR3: CASSDQWETQYF
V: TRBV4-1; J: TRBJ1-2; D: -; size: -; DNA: TGCGCCAGCAGCCAAGCGGATTATGGCTACACCTTC; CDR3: CASSQADYGYTF
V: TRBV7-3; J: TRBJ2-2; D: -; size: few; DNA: TGTGCCAGCAGCTTACCCAGCAGCACCGGGGAGCTGTTTTTT; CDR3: CASSLPSSTGELFF
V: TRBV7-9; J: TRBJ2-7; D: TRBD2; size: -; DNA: TGTGCCAGCAGCCCCAATGCGGGGGTCTCCTACGAGCAGTACTTC; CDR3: CASSPNAGVSYEQYF
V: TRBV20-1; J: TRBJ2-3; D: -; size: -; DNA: TGCAGTGCTTCCGGGACAGATACGCAGTATTTT; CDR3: CSASGTDTQYF
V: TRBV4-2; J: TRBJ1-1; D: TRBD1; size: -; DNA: TGTGCGGCCGGGACAGGGAACACTGAAGCTTTCTTT; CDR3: CAAGTGNTEAFF
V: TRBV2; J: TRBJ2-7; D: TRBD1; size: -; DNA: TGTGCCAGCAGGCCTTCCGGGACAGCATCAGACGAGCAGTACTTC; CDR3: CASRPSGTASDEQYF
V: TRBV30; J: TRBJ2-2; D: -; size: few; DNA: TGTGCCTGGAGCGCGAAAGCCGGGGAGCTGTTTTTT; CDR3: CAWSAKAGELFF
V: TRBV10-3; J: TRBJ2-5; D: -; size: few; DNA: TGTGCCATCAGTGAGTCGAAGGGATCAGAGACCCAGTACTTC; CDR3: CAISESKGSETQYF
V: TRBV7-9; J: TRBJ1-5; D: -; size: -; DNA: TGTGCCAGCAGCTCCGCGGGGGCAGGAGGTCAGCCCCAGCATTTT; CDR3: CASSSAGAGGQPQHF
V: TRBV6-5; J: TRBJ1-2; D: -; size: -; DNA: TGTGCCAGCAGACAAAACCAGGCACCTATCAGCTACACCTTC; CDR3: CASRQNQAPISYTF
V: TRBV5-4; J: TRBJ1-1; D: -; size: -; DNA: TGTGCCAGCAGCTTGAGGTCAGACACTGAAGCTTTCTTT; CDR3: CASSLRSDTEAFF
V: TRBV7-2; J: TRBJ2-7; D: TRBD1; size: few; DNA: TGTGCCAGCAGCTTAGCCGGGACAGGGGATGCCTACGAGCAGTACTTC; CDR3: CASSLAGTGDAYEQYF
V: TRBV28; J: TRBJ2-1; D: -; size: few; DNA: TGTGCCAGCAGTCCCCCGACCCTCGCGGGCGAGGATGAGCAGTTCTTC; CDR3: CASSPPTLAGEDEQFF
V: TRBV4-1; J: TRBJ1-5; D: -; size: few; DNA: TGCGCCAGCAGCCAAAGGGGGGACCAGCCCCAGCATTTT; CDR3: CASSQRGDQPQHF
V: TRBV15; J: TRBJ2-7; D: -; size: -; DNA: TGTGCCACCAGCAGAGATCCCGGGGGCACCTACGAGCAGTACTTC; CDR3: CATSRDPGGTYEQYF
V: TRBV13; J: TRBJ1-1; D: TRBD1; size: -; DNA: TGTGCCAGCAGCTTAGATGAGGGGGCAGGGGGTTCTGAAGCTTTCTTT; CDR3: CASSLDEGAGGSEAFF
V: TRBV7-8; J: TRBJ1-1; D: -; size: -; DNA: TGTGCCAGCAGCTTACAAAAGGACAGCATGAACACTGAAGCTTTCTTT; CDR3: CASSLQKDSMNTEAFF
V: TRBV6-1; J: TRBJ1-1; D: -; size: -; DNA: TGTGCCAGCAGTGAAATCGGCGAAGCTTTCTTT; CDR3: CASSEIGEAFF
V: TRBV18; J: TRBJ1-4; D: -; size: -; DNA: TGTGCCAGCTCACCCTTCCAGACAGGAGAGGAAAAACTGTTTTTT; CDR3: CASSPFQTGEEKLFF
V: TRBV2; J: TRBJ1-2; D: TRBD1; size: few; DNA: TGTGCCAGCAGGGCGGGACAGGGTCGCGCTGGCTACACCTTC; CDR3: CASRAGQGRAGYTF
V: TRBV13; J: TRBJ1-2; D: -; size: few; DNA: TGTGCCAGCAGCTTATTGAGTAAAACTAACTATGGCTACACCTTC; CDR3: CASSLLSKTNYGYTF
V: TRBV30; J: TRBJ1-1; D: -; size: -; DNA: TGTGCCTGGATTGTGGAGGTTGGGACAGAAGCTTTCTTT; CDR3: CAWIVEVGTEAFF
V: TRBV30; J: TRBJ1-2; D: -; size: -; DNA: TGTGCCTGGAGTAGGGGCGACTATGGCTACACCTTC; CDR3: CAWSRGDYGYTF